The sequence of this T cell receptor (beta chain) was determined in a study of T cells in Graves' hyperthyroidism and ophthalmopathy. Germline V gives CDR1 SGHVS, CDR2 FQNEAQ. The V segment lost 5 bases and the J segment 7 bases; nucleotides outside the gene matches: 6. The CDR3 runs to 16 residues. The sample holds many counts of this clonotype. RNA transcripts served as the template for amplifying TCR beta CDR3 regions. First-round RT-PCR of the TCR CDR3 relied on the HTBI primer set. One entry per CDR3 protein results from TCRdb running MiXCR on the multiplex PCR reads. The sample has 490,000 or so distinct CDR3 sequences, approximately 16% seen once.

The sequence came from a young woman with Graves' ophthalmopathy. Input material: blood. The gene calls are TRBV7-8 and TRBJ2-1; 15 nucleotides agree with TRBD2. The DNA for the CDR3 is TGTGCCAGCAGCCCGGGACTAGCGGGAGGCCTTAATGAGCAGTTCTTC. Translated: CASSPGLAGGLNEQFF. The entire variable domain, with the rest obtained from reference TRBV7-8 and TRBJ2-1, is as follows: GAGVSQSPRYKVAKRGQDVALRCDPISGHVSLFWYQQALGQGPEFLTYFQNEAQLDKSGLPSDRFFAERPEGSVSTLKIQRTQQEDSAVYLCASSPGLAGGLNEQFFGPGTRLTVL.